One sample yielded the 16 T cell receptor beta chains listed below, sequenced in a study of regulatory T cells in long-lasting Graves disease. The sample's time point: newly diagnosed GD, antithyroid drugs for less than 3 months. The TCR library was made from RNA extracted from PBMCs. TCR beta libraries were built with iRepertoire HTBI primers and Arm-PCR of CDR3 regions. A single record per CDR3 protein comes from TCRdb applying MiXCR to the multiplex PCR reads. The profile shows 450,000 to 650,000 distinct CDR3 sequences, about 15% of them singletons. In addition, the sample was reused for a study of T cells in Graves' hyperthyroidism and ophthalmopathy.

The sequenced sample was peripheral blood mononuclear cells (PBMCs), obtained at new diagnosis, from a patient treated with antithyroid drugs. These receptors were taken from a woman aged 35-65 years with Graves disease.

Remarks on this clonotype: This may arise from a read error, as a much more abundant clone is one base away. V gene TRBV11-2 combines with J gene TRBJ1-5, with D possibly matching TRBD1 (5 bases). The germline V gene has CDR1 SGHAT and CDR2 FQNNGV. This CDR3 contains 13 residues. CDR3 DNA: TGTGCCAACAGCTTTCGGGGGTTTCAGCCCCAGCATTTT. It specifies CANSFRGFQPQHF.

This clonotype has only one observation. CDR3 nucleotides: TGTGCCAGCAGTGAGTCCCTAACTACTAATAACTATGGCTACACCTTC. Protein sequence: CASSESLTTNNYGYTF. The chain couples TRBV6-1 to TRBJ1-2; D remains ambiguous. Germline values: CDR1 MNHNS, CDR2 SASEGT. Trimming removed 3 bases from V and 1 base from J, with 15 bases in between. The CDR3 has 16 residues.

The chain joins TRBV20-1 to TRBJ1-4; D gene uncertain. The germline CDR1 and CDR2 sequences are DFQATT and SNEGSKA (reference sequence). The V end lost 0 bases, the J end lost 7 bases, and 12 bases lay between the germline ends. The CDR3 runs 14 residues. The CDR3 sequence is CSARDLARGEKLFF. The DNA for the CDR3 is TGCAGTGCTAGAGATCTCGCGCGGGGTGAAAAACTGTTTTTT.

This clonotype was recorded at least ten times. V usage is TRBV20-1 and J usage is TRBJ1-4; a possible D gene is TRBD1 (6 bases). The CDR3 runs 13 residues. The germline gives CDR1 DFQATT, CDR2 SNEGSKA (reference sequence). Trimming took off 3 bases at V and 8 bases at J, with 13 bases between the two ends. Here the CDR3 reads CSASEGGREKLFF. The CDR3 DNA is TGCAGTGCTAGCGAGGGGGGACGAGAAAAACTGTTTTTT.

This clonotype was seen many times. The chain joins TRBV12-3 or TRBV12-4 to TRBJ1-2, with TRBD1 as a possible D gene (6 bases). This CDR3 region has 16 residues. V lost 7 bases, J lost 8 bases, and 26 bases lay in between. CDR3 nucleotides: TGTGCCAGCAACCCGGGGGGGGCCCCCTTTAAGCGGGGCTACACCTTC. This sequence encodes CASNPGGAPFKRGYTF.

In its sample, this clonotype was seen a few times. The chain has TRBV18 and TRBJ2-1, with TRBD1 as a possible D gene (6 bases). This CDR3 comprises 17 residues. Trimming pared 4 bases from V and 3 bases from J, leaving 19 bases between. Germline lookup yields CDR1 KGHSH and CDR2 LQKENI. The CDR3 sequence: CASSHLSEGVYYNEQFF. The CDR3 DNA sequence: TGTGCCAGCTCACACCTTAGCGAGGGGGTCTACTACAATGAGCAGTTCTTC.

This chain uses TRBV20-1 with TRBJ1-2, with D maybe TRBD1 (6 bases). The germline V and J ends were trimmed by 0 bases and 2 bases, with 13 bases remaining between them. From germline, CDR1 is DFQATT and CDR2 SNEGSKA (reference sequence). CDR3 length equals 15 residues. CDR3 loop: CSARDDIGGNYGYTF. The DNA of the CDR3 is TGCAGTGCTAGAGACGATATAGGGGGAAACTATGGCTACACCTTC.

This chain connects TRBV12-3 or TRBV12-4 to TRBJ1-6, with D perhaps TRBD1 (5 bases). The CDR3 consists of 15 residues. V was cut by 2 bases and J by 10 bases, with 15 bases left in between. The CDR3 nucleotides read TGTGCCAGCAGTTTATTTGCGGGGCCCGGATCACCCCTCCACTTT. Residues: CASSLFAGPGSPLHF.

A few counts support this clonotype. V gene TRBV7-2 combines with J gene TRBJ2-6; D uncertain. The CDR3 totals 17 residues. Between the trimmed V and J ends, which lost 5 bases and 2 bases, there was a span of 16 bases. CDR1 is SGHTA, CDR2 FQGNSA, per germline. CDR3: CASSPPRAGPGANVLTF. The CDR3 DNA is TGTGCCAGCAGCCCCCCCCGGGCCGGGCCTGGGGCCAACGTCCTGACTTTC.

This clonotype was recorded many times. The chain carries TRBV12-3 or TRBV12-4 and TRBJ1-1, with D possibly being TRBD1 (5 bases). V lost 6 bases and J lost 4, with 21 bases in between. The CDR3 has 16 residues. The CDR3 nucleotides are TGTGCCAGCAGCCTTGGGATGGGGCCCTCGAGCACTGAAGCTTTCTTT. Translation gives CASSLGMGPSSTEAFF.

This clonotype came up many times. V is TRBV2 and J is TRBJ2-7; D gene ambiguous. V was trimmed by 7 bases and J by 5 bases, leaving 15 bases between them. The CDR3 is 13 amino acids. Germline CDR1 SNHLY, CDR2 FYNNEI. Here the CDR3 reads CASNNLGIHEQYF. The CDR3 DNA reads TGTGCCAGCAACAATCTGGGAATCCACGAGCAGTACTTC.

The CDR3 loop reads CATSPPSSGIKQYF. Here the CDR3 DNA reads TGTGCCACCAGCCCCCCTTCTTCGGGTATCAAGCAGTACTTC. This rearrangement joins TRBV15 to TRBJ2-7; the D is unclear. CDR3 length: 14 amino acids. From germline, CDR1 is LNHNV and CDR2 YYDKDF (reference sequence). Between the trimmed V and J ends, which lost 5 bases and 8 bases, there was a span of 19 bases.

Worth noting for this clonotype: Possible read error: a much larger clone is one base away. The rearrangement links TRBV6-2 or TRBV6-3 to TRBJ2-1; 8 positions agree with TRBD1. The V and J ends lost 2 bases and 7 bases, in that order; junction bases with no gene match: 10. Germline-derived CDR1 and CDR2 are MNHEY and SVGEGT. The CDR3 length is 16 residues. In nucleotides, the CDR3 is TGTGCCAGCAGTTACCCGAGCGGACAGGGAATTAATGAGCAGTTCTTC. It encodes CASSYPSGQGINEQFF.

This clonotype was observed many times. The chain carries TRBV7-9 and TRBJ1-4; D is uncertain. V gave up 4 bases and J gave up 2 bases, with 14 bases separating them. Germline CDR1 is SEHNR and CDR2 is FQNEAQ (reference sequence). The CDR3 sequence is 16 residues long. In nucleotides, the CDR3 is TGTGCCAGCAGCTCCTCGTACATCGGGACTAATGAAAAACTGTTTTTT. Amino acids: CASSSSYIGTNEKLFF.

This clonotype was seen at least ten times. The CDR3: CASNRVGSPLHF. The CDR3 bases are TGTGCCAGCAACAGGGTGGGTTCACCCCTCCACTTT. This chain uses TRBV2 with TRBJ1-6, with a weak D call TRBD1 (6 bases). The V end lost 7 bases, the J end lost 9 bases, and 10 bases lay between the germline ends. CDR1 and CDR2 (germline): SNHLY, FYNNEI. This CDR3 comprises 12 residues. Full variable domain (remainder filled in from reference TRBV2 and TRBJ1-6): EPEVTQTPSHQVTQMGQEVILRCVPISNHLYFYWYRQILGQKVEFLVSFYNNEISEKSEIFDDQFSVERPDGSNFTLKIRSTKLEDSAMYFCASNRVGSPLHFGNGTRLTVT.

This clonotype was found a few times. V is TRBV12-3 or TRBV12-4 and J is TRBJ2-3; D is uncertain. V lost 11 bases to trimming and J lost 6 bases, with 18 bases between them. CDR3 size: 13 residues. DNA for the CDR3: TGTGCCTCCCGACCGGGTTTAATTGATACGCAGTATTTT. This sequence encodes CASRPGLIDTQYF.